This paragraph reports one TCR beta chain. This record belongs to a study of PD-1 blockade in classical Hodgkin lymphoma. Indicated time point: cycle 4 day 1 (C4D1), after 6 weeks of nivolumab. Relapse after autologous stem cell transplantation occurred in every patient, and brentuximab vedotin exposure varied. TCRdb keeps only in-frame clones here, not all; method: immunoSEQ multiplex PCR. This sample has around 50,000 clones, with 90% found just once. The CDR3 runs to 15 residues. CDR1 and CDR2 from the germline V gene are SGDLS and YYNGEE. The V and J ends lost 1 base and 3 bases, in that order; junction bases with no gene match: 5.

Material: peripheral blood mononuclear cells (PBMCs), obtained before the fourth cycle of nivolumab. This receptor was taken from a human donor with classical Hodgkin lymphoma. The V call is TRBV9, the J call TRBJ2-7, with 9 bases that match TRBD2. The DNA of the CDR3 is TGTGCCAGCAGCGTAAGCGGGACTAGCAGCTACGAGCAGTACTTC. It is translated as CASSVSGTSSYEQYF.